This is a list of T cell receptor beta chains from one sample in a study of shared clonotypes between healthy human individuals. Here immunoSEQ multiplex PCR was the method, and the copy in TCRdb shows in-frame clones only, minus some. The table has roughly 550,000 clones, nearly 97% seen once. Sample: naive CD8+ T cells sorted from blood. Source of these receptors: a woman younger than 45 in good health. CDR3s include the opening cysteine and the closing phenylalanine or tryptophan. Each record gives: V gene, D gene, clone size, J gene, CDR3 DNA, CDR3 protein. A D gene is named only where the DNA matches it firmly. Not every row has a clone size; where given, it reads once, few, many or a size class.

v_call: TRBV4-2; d_call: .; clone_size: .; j_call: TRBJ2-7; cdr3_nt: TGTGCCAGCAGCCAAGATATGAGCGGAGGTGGCGAGCAGTACTTC; cdr3_aa: CASSQDMSGGGEQYF
v_call: TRBV13; d_call: TRBD2; clone_size: .; j_call: TRBJ2-1; cdr3_nt: TGTGCCAGCAGCTTAAGCGGGAAGTACAATGAGCAGTTCTTC; cdr3_aa: CASSLSGKYNEQFF
v_call: TRBV2; d_call: TRBD2; clone_size: .; j_call: TRBJ2-1; cdr3_nt: TGTGCCAGCAGAACAACTCAGCGGGAGGCTTGGCTTAGTGAGCAGTTCTTC; cdr3_aa: CASRTTQREAWLSEQFF
v_call: TRBV19; d_call: TRBD2; clone_size: .; j_call: TRBJ2-5; cdr3_nt: TGTGCCAGTATGGGGACTAGCGGGGAGACCCAGTACTTC; cdr3_aa: CASMGTSGETQYF
v_call: TRBV5-8; d_call: .; clone_size: .; j_call: TRBJ2-3; cdr3_nt: TGTGCCAGCAGCTTCTATGGCGGGGGCACAGATACGCAGTATTTT; cdr3_aa: CASSFYGGGTDTQYF
v_call: TRBV19; d_call: TRBD2; clone_size: .; j_call: TRBJ2-7; cdr3_nt: TGTGCCAGTAGTGTGCTAGCGGGAGAGTCCTACGAGCAGTACTTC; cdr3_aa: CASSVLAGESYEQYF
v_call: TRBV30; d_call: .; clone_size: .; j_call: TRBJ2-7; cdr3_nt: TGTGCCTGGAGTGTAATGGACTCCTACGAGCAGTACTTC; cdr3_aa: CAWSVMDSYEQYF
v_call: TRBV2; d_call: .; clone_size: .; j_call: TRBJ1-6; cdr3_nt: TGTGCCAGCATCACCTATAATTCACCCCTCCACTTT; cdr3_aa: CASITYNSPLHF
v_call: TRBV5-4; d_call: .; clone_size: .; j_call: TRBJ2-3; cdr3_nt: TGTGCCAGCAGCCTCCACGGGGATACGCAGTATTTT; cdr3_aa: CASSLHGDTQYF
v_call: TRBV28; d_call: TRBD2; clone_size: .; j_call: TRBJ2-5; cdr3_nt: TGTGCCAGCAGTGAAAAGGGACTAGCGGTTCAAGAGACCCAGTACTTC; cdr3_aa: CASSEKGLAVQETQYF
v_call: TRBV5-8; d_call: .; clone_size: .; j_call: TRBJ2-7; cdr3_nt: TGTGCCAGCAGCTTGGTCCCCAGGGTCATAATTGGGGTCGAGCAGTACTTC; cdr3_aa: CASSLVPRVIIGVEQYF
v_call: TRBV6-5; d_call: .; clone_size: few; j_call: TRBJ1-1; cdr3_nt: TGTGCCAGCGGCATGGGGCAGAACACTGAAGCTTTCTTT; cdr3_aa: CASGMGQNTEAFF
v_call: TRBV2; d_call: .; clone_size: .; j_call: TRBJ2-7; cdr3_nt: TGTGCCAGCAGTGGTCTGTCGTACGAGCAGTACTTC; cdr3_aa: CASSGLSYEQYF
v_call: TRBV5-1; d_call: .; clone_size: once; j_call: TRBJ1-4; cdr3_nt: TGCGCCAGCAGCGTTCCAGACCCTAATGAAAAACTGTTTTTT; cdr3_aa: CASSVPDPNEKLFF
v_call: TRBV10-1; d_call: .; clone_size: once; j_call: TRBJ2-1; cdr3_nt: TGCGCCAGCAGTGACTCACCGACAGGTTATGAGCAGTTCTTC; cdr3_aa: CASSDSPTGYEQFF
v_call: TRBV4-1; d_call: TRBD2; clone_size: .; j_call: TRBJ2-5; cdr3_nt: TGCGCCAGCAGCCAAGGTCCGGGGAGGGACCAAGAGACCCAGTACTTC; cdr3_aa: CASSQGPGRDQETQYF
v_call: TRBV28; d_call: .; clone_size: .; j_call: TRBJ2-5; cdr3_nt: TGTGCCAGCAGTCCCCCGGAGCAGTACTTC; cdr3_aa: CASSPPEQYF
v_call: TRBV29-1; d_call: .; clone_size: .; j_call: TRBJ2-6; cdr3_nt: TGCAGCGTTGACGCCTCTGGGGCCAACGTCCTGACTTTC; cdr3_aa: CSVDASGANVLTF
v_call: TRBV2; d_call: .; clone_size: once; j_call: TRBJ1-3; cdr3_nt: TGTGCCAGCAGACACACTGAGAGTGGAAACACCATATATTTT; cdr3_aa: CASRHTESGNTIYF
v_call: TRBV6-5; d_call: .; clone_size: .; j_call: TRBJ1-3; cdr3_nt: TGTGCCAGCAGTATCACCGCCGTCTCTGGAAACACCATATATTTT; cdr3_aa: CASSITAVSGNTIYF
v_call: TRBV11-3; d_call: .; clone_size: .; j_call: TRBJ2-1; cdr3_nt: TGTGCCAGCAGCTCCCGGACTACCTCCTCCTACAATGAGCAGTTCTTC; cdr3_aa: CASSSRTTSSYNEQFF
v_call: TRBV9; d_call: .; clone_size: .; j_call: TRBJ2-5; cdr3_nt: TGTGCCAGCAGCGTAGAGGGACGATCCCAAGAGACCCAGTACTTC; cdr3_aa: CASSVEGRSQETQYF
v_call: TRBV28; d_call: TRBD2; clone_size: once; j_call: TRBJ2-1; cdr3_nt: TGTGCCAGCAGCCCGCGACTAGCTAATCGGTACAATGAGCAGTTCTTC; cdr3_aa: CASSPRLANRYNEQFF
v_call: TRBV28; d_call: .; clone_size: .; j_call: TRBJ1-1; cdr3_nt: TGTGCCAGCAGTTGGGCCGACAAGAACACTGAAGCTTTCTTT; cdr3_aa: CASSWADKNTEAFF
v_call: TRBV9; d_call: .; clone_size: .; j_call: TRBJ2-7; cdr3_nt: TGTGCCAGCAGCGTAGGGGGTGGGGCCGCCTACGAGCAGTACTTC; cdr3_aa: CASSVGGGAAYEQYF
v_call: TRBV27; d_call: .; clone_size: .; j_call: TRBJ2-2; cdr3_nt: TGTGCCAGCAGTTTATATGGGGGGATGACCGGGGAGCTGTTTTTT; cdr3_aa: CASSLYGGMTGELFF
v_call: TRBV16; d_call: .; clone_size: .; j_call: TRBJ2-7; cdr3_nt: TGTGCCAGCAGCCTAAGGGTAGAGCAGTACTTC; cdr3_aa: CASSLRVEQYF
v_call: TRBV6-6; d_call: TRBD1; clone_size: .; j_call: TRBJ1-5; cdr3_nt: TGTGCCAGCAGCCAACAGGGGGCCGGTCAGCCCCAGCATTTT; cdr3_aa: CASSQQGAGQPQHF
v_call: TRBV27; d_call: .; clone_size: .; j_call: TRBJ2-3; cdr3_nt: TGTGCCAGCGGCTTTACAGATACGCAGTATTTT; cdr3_aa: CASGFTDTQYF
v_call: TRBV2; d_call: .; clone_size: .; j_call: TRBJ2-1; cdr3_nt: TGTGCCAGCAGTGCAACAGAATACAATGAGCAGTTCTTC; cdr3_aa: CASSATEYNEQFF
v_call: TRBV13; d_call: TRBD2; clone_size: .; j_call: TRBJ2-1; cdr3_nt: TGTGCCAGCAGCTTAGGGACTAGCGGCTACAATGAGCAGTTCTTC; cdr3_aa: CASSLGTSGYNEQFF
v_call: TRBV11-2; d_call: .; clone_size: .; j_call: TRBJ2-5; cdr3_nt: TGTGCCAGCAGAGAGCTAGGGCCGGCCCAGTACTTC; cdr3_aa: CASRELGPAQYF
v_call: TRBV4-1; d_call: TRBD2; clone_size: .; j_call: TRBJ2-3; cdr3_nt: TGCGCCAGCAGCCGAGGACTAGCGGGGACAGATACGCAGTATTTT; cdr3_aa: CASSRGLAGTDTQYF
v_call: TRBV6-6; d_call: .; clone_size: once; j_call: TRBJ2-3; cdr3_nt: TGTGCCAGCACCCCCACGGTGGGGGTTGGGACAGATACGCAGTATTTT; cdr3_aa: CASTPTVGVGTDTQYF
v_call: TRBV7-2; d_call: .; clone_size: .; j_call: TRBJ2-7; cdr3_nt: TGTGCCAGCAGCTTAGAGAGTGTCGCTGGGCCGAGGTACTTC; cdr3_aa: CASSLESVAGPRYF
v_call: TRBV6-5; d_call: .; clone_size: once; j_call: TRBJ2-2; cdr3_nt: TGTGCCAGCACTCGACAGGATCCCGGGGAGCTGTTTTTT; cdr3_aa: CASTRQDPGELFF
v_call: TRBV5-1; d_call: TRBD1; clone_size: .; j_call: TRBJ2-1; cdr3_nt: TGCGCCAGCAGCTCCAACAGGGGTCAGTTCTTC; cdr3_aa: CASSSNRGQFF
v_call: TRBV19; d_call: .; clone_size: once; j_call: TRBJ2-1; cdr3_nt: TGTGCCAGTAGTATATCGGAGGACAATGAGCAGTTCTTC; cdr3_aa: CASSISEDNEQFF
v_call: TRBV15; d_call: .; clone_size: .; j_call: TRBJ1-5; cdr3_nt: TGTGCCACCAGCAGAACCTTGTGGGAGCCCCAGCATTTT; cdr3_aa: CATSRTLWEPQHF
v_call: TRBV28; d_call: .; clone_size: .; j_call: TRBJ2-5; cdr3_nt: TGTGCCAGCAGTTCTCCCTCAACTAGAGACGAAGAGACCCAGTACTTC; cdr3_aa: CASSSPSTRDEETQYF
v_call: TRBV7-9; d_call: .; clone_size: few; j_call: TRBJ1-1; cdr3_nt: TGTGCCAGCAGCTCGGGCGGGGGTCCTGAAGCTTTCTTT; cdr3_aa: CASSSGGGPEAFF
v_call: TRBV6-1; d_call: .; clone_size: .; j_call: TRBJ2-7; cdr3_nt: TGTGCCAGCAGTGAAGGGAGGGCCTACGAGCAGTACTTC; cdr3_aa: CASSEGRAYEQYF
v_call: TRBV2; d_call: .; clone_size: .; j_call: TRBJ2-7; cdr3_nt: TGTGCCAGCAGTGACACCTACGAGCAGTACTTC; cdr3_aa: CASSDTYEQYF
v_call: TRBV27; d_call: TRBD1; clone_size: .; j_call: TRBJ2-7; cdr3_nt: TGTGCCAGCAGTATCAGGGGGCTAGGGAGCGTAAACTACGAGCAGTACTTC; cdr3_aa: CASSIRGLGSVNYEQYF
v_call: TRBV6-6; d_call: .; clone_size: .; j_call: TRBJ1-2; cdr3_nt: TGTGCCAGCAGTTACGGGATCGGATATGGCTACACCTTC; cdr3_aa: CASSYGIGYGYTF